The 30 T cell receptor beta chains presented below share a single source sample, sequenced in a study of T cells in Graves' hyperthyroidism and ophthalmopathy. Amplified regions were TCR beta CDR3 sequences from RNA transcripts. First-round RT-PCR targeting the TCR CDR3 was performed with the HTBI primer set. TCRdb passed the multiplex PCR reads through MiXCR, listing each CDR3 protein once. The table includes about 610,000 distinct CDR3 sequences, roughly 14% detected once. Sequencing input: blood. These receptors came from a woman aged 40 to 50 with Graves' ophthalmopathy.

Ten or more counts support this clonotype. The rearrangement uses TRBV6-4 and TRBJ2-2; 11 bases are shared with TRBD2. CDR1 is MRHNA, CDR2 SNTAGT, per germline. The V and J ends lost 10 bases and 4 bases, in that order; junction bases with no gene match: 20. This CDR3 spans 19 amino acids. The CDR3 spells CATYPHLLAGATGTGELFF. The CDR3 region has the DNA TGTGCCACGTACCCCCACTTACTAGCGGGAGCGACGGGCACCGGGGAGCTGTTTTTT.

This clonotype occurred many times. The rearrangement links TRBV13 to TRBJ1-2; 7 bases match TRBD1. Looked up from germline, CDR1 is PRHDT and CDR2 is FYEKMQ (reference sequence). The junction had 11 bases not matched to a gene; V was cut back by 5 bases and J by 2 bases. The CDR3 sequence is 16 residues long. CDR3 protein: CASSPLPGTANYGYTF. In nucleotides, the CDR3 is TGTGCCAGCAGCCCCCTTCCAGGGACAGCGAACTATGGCTACACCTTC.

CDR3 loop: CASRSGREQYF. CDR3 nucleotides: TGTGCCAGCAGGTCTGGGCGCGAGCAGTACTTC. The rearrangement uses TRBV6-1 and TRBJ2-7, with unresolved D. Germline V CDR1 and CDR2: MNHNS, SASEGT. The CDR3 totals 11 residues. The V gene lost 6 bases and the J gene lost 6 bases, with 9 bases spanning the gap.

The V gene is TRBV20-1, the J gene TRBJ2-7; D is ambiguous. The V end lost 0 bases, the J end lost 3 bases, and 6 bases lay between the germline ends. CDR1 and CDR2 (germline): DFQATT, SNEGSKA (reference sequence). CDR3 size: 12 residues. CDR3 bases: TGCAGTGCTAGAGACCCGTACTACGAGCAGTACTTC. This encodes CSARDPYYEQYF.

This chain links TRBV12-3 or TRBV12-4 with TRBJ1-1; D is possibly TRBD1 (6 bases). The ends were cut back, 0 bases at V and 10 bases at J, with 15 bases in the middle. CDR3 size: 14 residues. The CDR3 protein is CASSLAGGTSIAFF. The CDR3 DNA follows: TGTGCCAGCAGTTTAGCGGGCGGGACATCAATAGCTTTCTTT.

In its sample, this clonotype was seen many times. The genes are TRBV6-5 and TRBJ2-7; 8 nucleotides align to TRBD2. The V segment lost 2 bases and the J segment 3 bases; nucleotides outside the gene matches: 3. This CDR3 has 14 residues. The germline CDR1 and CDR2 sequences are MNHEY and SVGAGI. In DNA, the CDR3 is TGTGCCAGCAGTTACCGGGAGGGTGGCTACGAGCAGTACTTC. Translated, it gives CASSYREGGYEQYF.

With respect to this clonotype: A read error may be the cause here, since a much bigger clone is one base away. The CDR3: CASSLAGGGNTIYF. Written as DNA, the CDR3 is TGTGCCAGCAGTTTGGCGGGGGGCGGAAACACCATATATTTT. The chain employs TRBV12-3 or TRBV12-4 and TRBJ1-3, with a tentative D call TRBD1 (6 bases). The V and J ends lost 3 bases and 4 bases respectively, with 10 bases between them. The CDR3 contains 14 residues.

The genes are TRBV19 and TRBJ2-7; D gene unclear. This CDR3 is 13 amino acids long. V was pared by 4 bases and J by 6 bases, with 13 bases between. The V gene's germline CDR1 is LNHDA and CDR2 SQIVND (reference sequence). The CDR3 reads CASSTSNRGEQYF. DNA for the CDR3: TGTGCCAGTAGTACTTCAAACCGCGGCGAGCAGTACTTC.

In the case of this clonotype: An end of the junction differs from the germline gene, which may be a read error. This sequence joins TRBV2 and TRBJ2-7, with TRBD1 identical over 8 bases. The CDR3 contains 14 residues. Germline lookup yields CDR1 SNHLY and CDR2 FYNNEI. This CDR3 is CASRGQVLSYGQYF. In DNA form, the CDR3 reads TGTGCCAGCAGGGGACAGGTCCTCTCCTACGGGCAGTACTTC. Looking up the rest from reference TRBV2 and TRBJ2-7 gives the full variable domain: EPEVTQTPSHQVTQMGQEVILRCVPISNHLYFYWYRQILGQKVEFLVSFYNNEISEKSEIFDDQFSVERPDGSNFTLKIRSTKLEDSAMYFCASRGQVLSYGQYFGPGTRLTVT.

The chain couples TRBV25-1 to TRBJ1-2; D call uncertain. V lost 1 base and J 6 bases, leaving 9 bases between the germline ends. There are 13 residues in the CDR3. The germline CDR1 and CDR2 sequences are MGHDK and SYGVNS. The CDR3 sequence is CASSEFTQNGYTF. The CDR3 nucleotides are TGTGCCAGCAGTGAATTCACCCAGAATGGCTACACCTTC.

There are many counts of this clonotype. For the CDR3, the DNA is TGTGCCAGCAGTTCGACGTCCAGGAGTTATGGCTACACCTTC. Translation gives CASSSTSRSYGYTF. The rearrangement links TRBV12-3 or TRBV12-4 to TRBJ1-2; D gene uncertain. This CDR3 spans 14 amino acids. Trimming pared 4 bases from V and 5 bases from J, leaving 14 bases between.

This clonotype was recorded at least ten times. V usage is TRBV7-9 and J usage is TRBJ2-7; D is perhaps TRBD1 or TRBD2 (5 bases each). CDR3 length: 13 amino acids. Trimming stripped 4 bases from V and 6 bases from J, with 13 bases between. The germline gives CDR1 SEHNR, CDR2 FQNEAQ (reference sequence). The CDR3 spells CASSSGRHFEQYF. The CDR3 region has the DNA TGTGCCAGCAGCTCGGGACGCCACTTCGAGCAGTACTTC.

This chain links TRBV11-2 with TRBJ1-2; a weak D match, TRBD1 (6 bases). CDR1 SGHAT and CDR2 FQNNGV come from the germline V gene. V lost 8 bases to trimming and J lost 2 bases, with 24 bases between them. The CDR3 has 17 residues. Written as DNA, the CDR3 is TGTGCCAGCGGAGGGGGTACCCACCTAACGTCCAACTATGGCTACACCTTC. Protein: CASGGGTHLTSNYGYTF.

This clonotype was recorded a few times. A junction boundary mismatches the germline segment, possibly from a read error. The rearrangement joins TRBV28 to TRBJ2-3; a possible D gene is TRBD2 (6 bases). Per the germline V gene, CDR1 is MDHEN and CDR2 is SYDVKM. The CDR3 runs to 14 residues. CDR3 coding DNA: TGTGCCAGCAGTTTAGCGGCGGGAACAGGTACGCAGTATTTT. Translation: CASSLAAGTGTQYF.

This clonotype has a count of ten or more. V and J are TRBV29-1 and TRBJ1-1, with D possibly being TRBD1 (5 bases). The V and J ends lost 3 bases and 4 bases respectively, with 12 bases between them. The CDR3 is 13 amino acids. Germline values: CDR1 SQVTM, CDR2 ANQGSEA. CDR3 region: CSVDRGIATEAFF. The CDR3 coding sequence is TGCAGCGTTGATCGGGGGATAGCCACTGAAGCTTTCTTT.

This clonotype was counted many times. The chain joins TRBV27 to TRBJ2-5; tentative D call: TRBD1 (5 bases). Trimming shortened V by 2 bases and J by 5 bases, and 12 bases separated the two germline ends. Germline CDR1 is MNHEY and CDR2 is SMNVEV (reference sequence). This CDR3 has 14 amino acids. Here the CDR3 reads CASSLRGVSETQYF. DNA for the CDR3: TGTGCCAGCAGTTTAAGGGGTGTGAGTGAGACCCAGTACTTC.

The gene calls are TRBV29-1 and TRBJ2-7; no reliable D call. The V and J ends lost 3 bases and 2 bases respectively, with 8 bases between them. The V gene's germline CDR1 is SQVTM and CDR2 ANQGSEA. The CDR3 spans 12 residues. CDR3 DNA: TGCAGCGTTGAGATTCACGCCTACGAGCAGTACTTC. Protein: CSVEIHAYEQYF.

This rearrangement joins TRBV6-1 to TRBJ1-5; D is unresolved. There are 12 residues in the CDR3. Germline V CDR1 and CDR2: MNHNS, SASEGT. V dropped 8 bases and J dropped 1 base, with 6 bases sitting between them. This CDR3 is CASGWSNQPQHF. The CDR3 DNA sequence: TGTGCCAGCGGGTGGAGCAATCAGCCCCAGCATTTT.

This clonotype was recorded many times. The V and J genes are TRBV27 and TRBJ1-2; D is possibly TRBD1 (5 bases). From germline, CDR1 is MNHEY and CDR2 SMNVEV (reference sequence). V was clipped by 2 bases and J by 3 bases, with 10 bases between them. The CDR3 contains 14 residues. The CDR3 is CASSLDSKDYGYTF. The DNA of the CDR3 is TGTGCCAGCAGTTTAGACAGTAAAGACTATGGCTACACCTTC.

At least ten counts were recorded for this clonotype. This chain uses TRBV6-2 or TRBV6-3 with TRBJ2-4; TRBD2 aligns across 7 bases. The germline V gene has CDR1 MNHEY and CDR2 SVGEGT. The CDR3 covers 14 residues. The V and J ends lost 1 base and 8 bases, in that order; junction bases with no gene match: 5. CDR3 sequence reads: CASSYWTSRDIQYF. The CDR3 DNA reads TGTGCCAGCAGTTACTGGACTAGTCGTGACATTCAGTACTTC.

This clonotype was observed many times. This chain connects TRBV27 to TRBJ1-1; a weak D match, TRBD1 (6 bases). This CDR3 has 16 residues. V shed 1 base and J shed 4 bases, with 16 bases lying between them. The germline gives CDR1 MNHEY, CDR2 SMNVEV (reference sequence). CDR3 in amino acids: CASSLLDRPGGTEAFF. For the CDR3, the DNA is TGTGCCAGCAGTTTATTGGACAGACCTGGGGGCACTGAAGCTTTCTTT.

This clonotype was seen at least ten times. The chain couples TRBV7-8 to TRBJ1-1, with D perhaps matching TRBD1 (5 bases). Trimming cost V 1 base and J 11 bases, with 14 bases left between them. Germline V gives CDR1 SGHVS, CDR2 FQNEAQ. This CDR3 is built from 13 residues. CDR3 in DNA: TGTGCCAGCAGCTTAGTAAGGTTAGGGACGGCTTTCTTT. It is translated as CASSLVRLGTAFF.

Ten or more counts support this clonotype. The chain joins TRBV12-3 or TRBV12-4 to TRBJ1-1, with a possible D match to TRBD1 (6 bases). V lost 4 bases and J 0 bases, leaving 12 bases between the germline ends. This CDR3 spans 15 amino acids. The CDR3 here is CASSWLTGMNTEAFF. The CDR3 coding sequence is TGTGCCAGCAGTTGGTTGACAGGTATGAACACTGAAGCTTTCTTT.

Ten or more counts support this clonotype. V and J are TRBV15 and TRBJ1-1; TRBD1 matches 8 bases. CDR1 and CDR2 (germline): LNHNV, YYDKDF (reference sequence). The CDR3 consists of 14 residues. J was trimmed by 6 bases and V by 0 bases; bases with no gene match: 3. DNA of the CDR3: TGTGCCACCAGCAGAGACGGCAGGGGGCCTGAAGCTTTCTTT. It specifies CATSRDGRGPEAFF.

This clonotype has ten or more counts. The chain has TRBV18 and TRBJ1-1; tentative D call: TRBD1 (6 bases). Trimming cost V 2 bases and J 1 base, with 8 bases left between them. Germline CDR1 reads KGHSH; CDR2 reads LQKENI. This CDR3 contains 14 residues. The CDR3 DNA sequence: TGTGCCAGCTCACCAGGGGGGGCGAACACTGAAGCTTTCTTT. The encoded protein is CASSPGGANTEAFF.

This clonotype appeared a few times. The chain uses TRBV20-1 and TRBJ2-2; tentatively, D is TRBD1 (5 bases). The CDR3 consists of 15 residues. Germline-derived CDR1 and CDR2 are DFQATT and SNEGSKA (reference sequence). V lost 3 bases to trimming and J lost 1 base, with 12 bases between them. CDR3 loop: CSASVRQKNTGELFF. CDR3 bases: TGCAGTGCTAGTGTGCGACAGAAGAACACCGGGGAGCTGTTTTTT.

This clonotype was recorded many times. The chain combines TRBV6-1 with TRBJ1-1, with 7 bases identical to TRBD1. With 9 bases clipped from V and 3 bases from J, the junction kept 13 bases outside the gene matches. The CDR3 is 15 amino acids. CDR1 is MNHNS, CDR2 SASEGT, per germline. CDR3 region: CASRKVGRGDTEAFF. The CDR3 DNA follows: TGTGCCAGTCGCAAGGTGGGCAGGGGGGACACTGAAGCTTTCTTT.

This clonotype has just a few counts. This chain links TRBV28 with TRBJ2-2; 7 nucleotides agree with TRBD1. The CDR3 totals 19 residues. After removal of 3 bases from V and 0 bases from J, the junction contained 13 bases not matched to a gene. Germline V gene data show CDR1 as MDHEN and CDR2 as SYDVKM. In DNA, the CDR3 is TGTGCCAGCAGTTTGGTAGAGGGGGACAGCCTCTCGAACACCGGGGAGCTGTTTTTT. The encoded protein is CASSLVEGDSLSNTGELFF.

This clonotype was seen repeatedly, ten times or more. This chain uses TRBV6-2 or TRBV6-3 with TRBJ2-7; a weak D match, TRBD2 (5 bases). Germline CDR1 MNHEY, CDR2 SVGEGT. V was trimmed by 8 bases and J by 1 base, leaving 15 bases between them. There are 14 residues in the CDR3. CDR3 coding DNA: TGTGCCAGCGGGCCATGGACGGGATCCTACGAGCAGTACTTC. Its translation is CASGPWTGSYEQYF.

At least ten counts were recorded for this clonotype. The chain is built from TRBV10-1 and TRBJ2-7; no clear D gene. The CDR3 sequence is 15 residues long. The V gene lost 0 bases and the J gene lost 5 bases, with 14 bases spanning the gap. Germline loops: CDR1 WNHNN, CDR2 SYGVQD (reference sequence). The CDR3 here is CASSESWVGVHEQYF. The DNA for the CDR3 is TGCGCCAGCAGTGAGTCGTGGGTTGGGGTCCACGAGCAGTACTTC.